A single sample is the source of the 9 T cell receptor beta chains below, sequenced in a study of tumor-infiltrating lymphocytes in primary liver carcinoma. Germline DNA was also extracted, and blood RNA was taken from unsorted whole blood. Starting material of about 480 ng total RNA yielded TCR beta cDNA via a constant-region primer. TCR beta libraries came from three nested multiplex PCR rounds using slightly modified ARM-PCR. Researchers ran the first two PCR rounds for roughly 10 cycles each with TRBV1-TRBV30 forward primers and a C-beta reverse primer. From the multiplex PCR reads, TCRdb called clonotypes with MiXCR, one entry per CDR3 protein. Of some 190,000 distinct CDR3 sequences in the sample, 60% were seen once. Sequencing was performed on peripheral blood. The receptors here all came from a man between 40 and 49 years old with primary liver carcinoma and hepatitis B virus infection.

With respect to this clonotype: This could be a read error, since a much larger clone is one nucleotide away. The V call is TRBV6-5, the J call TRBJ2-1, with a tentative D call TRBD1 (6 bases). This CDR3 contains 13 residues. CDR1 is MNHEY and CDR2 is SVGAGI in the germline V gene. CDR3 nucleotides: TGTACCAGCAGCAAGACAGGCAACAATGAGCAGTTCTTC. Protein product: CTSSKTGNNEQFF.

This clonotype came up a few times. This could be a read error, since a much larger clone is one nucleotide away. The chain uses TRBV11-3 and TRBJ2-1; D might be TRBD2 (6 bases). Germline V gives CDR1 SGHNT, CDR2 YENEEA. The CDR3 consists of 14 residues. Deletions cut 4 bases from V and 10 bases from J, with 17 bases between. Here the CDR3 DNA reads TGTGCCAGCAGCTCTAGGGCTAGCGTTCGCGAGCAGTTCTTC. Its translation is CASSSRASVREQFF.

To note about this clonotype: With a much larger clone just one base away, this may be a read error. The chain employs TRBV11-2 and TRBJ2-7, with a weak D call TRBD2 (6 bases). Trimming cost V 11 bases and J 0 bases, with 17 bases left between them. In germline, CDR1 is SGHAT, CDR2 FQNNGV. The CDR3 totals 14 residues. DNA of the CDR3: TGTGCCGGCACCCCGGGACTCAGCTCCTACGAGCAGTACTTC. It specifies CAGTPGLSSYEQYF.

This clonotype has a handful of counts. Just one base apart from a much larger clone, this may be a read error. The chain recombines TRBV11-2 with TRBJ2-5; tentatively, D is TRBD2 (6 bases). Germline V gene sequence: CDR1 SGHAT, CDR2 FQNNGV. Trimming stripped 7 bases from V and 5 bases from J, with 17 bases between. The CDR3 extends over 14 amino acids. CDR3 sequence: CASNVGSPPETQYF. The CDR3 bases are TGTGCCAGCAACGTCGGGAGTCCCCCTGAGACCCAGTACTTC.

Of note for this clonotype: The germline gene is not matched at one end of the junction; a read error may be the cause. The chain employs TRBV6-5 and TRBJ1-6; D unclear. CDR3 length: 15 amino acids. Germline V gives CDR1 MNHEY, CDR2 SVGAGI. CDR3 sequence: CVSSSSPRTVSPLHF. CDR3 nucleotide sequence: TGTGTCAGCAGTTCTAGTCCCCGGACTGTTTCACCCCTCCACTTT.

This clonotype appeared a single time. V is TRBV6-1 and J is TRBJ1-6; the D gene is possibly TRBD1 (5 bases). This CDR3 region has 17 residues. The germline CDR1 and CDR2 sequences are MNHNS and SASEGT. Trimming left V 0 bases short and J 7 bases short, with 16 bases between. The CDR3 sequence: CASSEAYQGSGNSPLHF. The DNA for the CDR3 is TGTGCCAGCAGTGAAGCCTACCAGGGCAGTGGAAATTCACCCCTCCACTTT.

This clonotype has more than one count but fewer than ten. J is TRBJ1-5 and V is TRBV6-5, with TRBD1 identical over 7 bases. Germline lookup yields CDR1 MNHEY and CDR2 SVGAGI. The CDR3 is made up of 15 amino acids. Germline trimming cut 4 bases from V and 7 bases from J; bases unmatched to any gene: 10. This CDR3 is CASSFVRGDEQPQHF. The CDR3 DNA reads as TGTGCCAGCAGTTTTGTCAGGGGGGACGAGCAGCCCCAGCATTTT.

This clonotype was seen once. No conserved phenylalanine or tryptophan ends this CDR3, so it is likely a read error. This chain connects TRBV12-3 or TRBV12-4 to TRBJ2-1; the D gene could be TRBD1 or TRBD2 (5 bases each). The CDR3 contains 15 residues. V dropped 5 bases and J dropped 10 bases, with 21 bases sitting between them. The CDR3 coding sequence is TGTGCCAGCAGTGGGGGACGTGAGGTTCAAAGGGAGCAGTTCCTC. Translation: CASSGGREVQREQFL.

The chain recombines TRBV12-3 or TRBV12-4 with TRBJ1-6; maybe TRBD1 (6 bases). Trimming took off 1 base at V and 13 bases at J, with 11 bases between the two ends. The CDR3 totals 13 residues. CDR3 sequence: CASSLGGGEPLHF. In DNA form, the CDR3 reads TGTGCCAGCAGTTTAGGTGGGGGCGAGCCCCTCCACTTT.